A single sample gave rise to the 26 T cell receptor beta chains below, sequenced in a study of blood T cell repertoires in COVID-19. TCRdb's table, derived via immunoSEQ multiplex PCR, lists solely in-frame clones and lacks some. This table has roughly 160,000 clones, almost 85% appearing once. The source material was peripheral blood. The receptors shown here come from a woman older than 75 with COVID-19, enrolled during active disease.

This rearrangement joins TRBV28 to TRBJ1-5, with 10 bases aligning to TRBD1. Germline V lookup: CDR1 MDHEN, CDR2 SYDVKM. The CDR3 consists of 17 residues. Trimming at V came to 5 bases and at J to 3 bases, leaving 10 bases not matched to a gene. CDR3 DNA: TGTGCCAGCAGTCCCCTTCGGACAGGGGGGAACAATCAGCCCCAGCATTTT. Translation: CASSPLRTGGNNQPQHF.

The rearrangement links TRBV6-5 to TRBJ1-5; 7 nucleotides line up with TRBD1. The CDR3 covers 15 residues. Germline values: CDR1 MNHEY, CDR2 SVGAGI. V lost 6 bases and J lost 6; bases outside the gene matches: 11. The DNA of the CDR3 is TGTGCCAGCAGGCCATCACAGGGGCTTACTCAGCCCCAGCATTTT. Residues: CASRPSQGLTQPQHF.

The chain carries TRBV27 and TRBJ2-7; 13 bases are a match to TRBD2. The CDR3 loop spans 15 amino acids. J lost 1 base, V lost 5 bases, and 2 bases had no gene match. Germline-derived CDR1 and CDR2 are MNHEY and SMNVEV (reference sequence). The CDR3 DNA follows: TGTGCCAGCAGTACTAGCGGGAGGGGGTCCTACGAGCAGTACTTC. Protein: CASSTSGRGSYEQYF.

In its sample, this clone was seen once. This CDR3 is missing its conserved last phenylalanine or tryptophan, likely due to a read error. It is unclear where the CDR3 begins or ends on the DNA, so no DNA is shown, and the CDR3 is as TCRdb lists it. V and J are TRBV7-9 and TRBJ1-5; the table calls TRBD1, which could not be checked here. The germline gives CDR1 SEHNR, CDR2 FQNEAQ (reference sequence). The CDR3 spans 10 residues, counting both ends. CDR3 amino acids: CASSRTEAFY.

This sequence joins TRBV19 and TRBJ1-5; 9 bases match TRBD1. CDR3 size: 15 residues. CDR1 is LNHDA and CDR2 is SQIVND in the germline V gene (reference sequence). The ends lost 5 bases at V and 6 bases at J; junction bases unmatched: 8. The CDR3 protein is CASSLREDRGQPQHF. CDR3 coding DNA: TGTGCCAGTAGTCTTCGAGAGGACAGGGGTCAGCCCCAGCATTTT.

The chain uses TRBV28 and TRBJ2-1, with TRBD2 matching over 7 bases. CDR1 and CDR2 from the germline V gene are MDHEN and SYDVKM. The CDR3 is 14 residues long. J lost 8 bases, V lost 3 bases, and 7 bases had no gene match. The CDR3 loop is CASSLEAGVHEQFF. CDR3 bases: TGTGCCAGCAGTTTGGAGGCGGGAGTCCATGAGCAGTTCTTC. Using reference TRBV28 and TRBJ2-1 for the parts outside the CDR3, the full variable domain is DVKVTQSSRYLVKRTGEKVFLECVQDMDHENMFWYRQDPGLGLRLIYFSYDVKMKEKGDIPEGYSVSREKKERFSLILESASTNQTSMYLCASSLEAGVHEQFFGPGTRLTVL.

This clone was recorded a few times. The CDR3: CASSLVRDTQYF. CDR3 DNA sequence: TGTGCCAGCAGTTTGGTCCGGGATACGCAGTATTTT. This chain connects TRBV12-3 or TRBV12-4 to TRBJ2-3; no clear D gene. The CDR3 covers 12 residues. The ends were cut back, 3 bases at V and 6 bases at J, with 7 bases in the middle.

V usage is TRBV18 and J usage is TRBJ1-2; a weak D match, TRBD1 (5 bases). The V and J ends lost 3 bases and 8 bases respectively, with 22 bases between them. CDR3 length equals 16 residues. Germline V gene sequence: CDR1 KGHSH, CDR2 LQKENI. CDR3 in DNA: TGTGCCAGCTCACCGCGTACAGGCCAGGGCCTAAGGGGCTACACCTTC. Its translation is CASSPRTGQGLRGYTF.

The chain is built from TRBV5-1 and TRBJ2-7; the match to TRBD2 covers 9 bases. This CDR3 region has 13 residues. V shed 4 bases, J shed 4 bases, and the junction held 3 bases outside the gene matches. Germline CDR1 SGHRS, CDR2 YFSETQ. CDR3: CASSRLAEYEQYF. The CDR3 DNA reads TGCGCCAGCAGCCGACTAGCGGAGTACGAGCAGTACTTC. The full variable domain, its missing parts supplied by reference TRBV5-1 and TRBJ2-7, is KAGVTQTPRYLIKTRGQQVTLSCSPISGHRSVSWYQQTPGQGLQFLFEYFSETQRNKGNFPGRFSGRQFSNSRSEMNVSTLELGDSALYLCASSRLAEYEQYFGPGTRLTVT.

V usage is TRBV7-3 and J usage is TRBJ2-2; the D is unclear. Trimming removed 2 bases from V and 5 bases from J, with 12 bases in between. Germline V lookup: CDR1 SGHTA, CDR2 FQGTGA. CDR3 length: 15 residues. This CDR3 is CASSLGSSRTGELFF. The DNA for the CDR3 is TGTGCCAGCAGCTTAGGGTCTAGTAGAACCGGGGAGCTGTTTTTT.

The chain is built from TRBV5-1 and TRBJ2-2; 10 bases agree with TRBD1. This CDR3 contains 16 residues. CDR1 is SGHRS and CDR2 is YFSETQ in the germline V gene. Trimming took 2 bases from V and 6 from J; bases not matched to a gene: 7. The CDR3 is CASSFGTGEMSGELFF. For the CDR3, the DNA is TGCGCCAGCAGCTTTGGGACAGGGGAAATGTCCGGGGAGCTGTTTTTT.

The chain joins TRBV24-1 to TRBJ2-1; weak D call: TRBD1 (7 bases). Germline CDR1 reads KGHDR; CDR2 reads SFDVKD. Trimming shortened V by 10 bases and J by 5 bases, and 26 bases separated the two germline ends. The CDR3 has 17 amino acids. The chain's CDR3 is CATPTGPTIWGDNEQFF. As DNA, the CDR3 is TGTGCCACTCCGACAGGGCCTACCATCTGGGGGGACAATGAGCAGTTCTTC.

This clone has a single count. The rearrangement joins TRBV18 to TRBJ1-2; 7 bases map to TRBD1. The CDR3 sequence is 14 residues long. Germline-derived CDR1 and CDR2 are KGHSH and LQKENI. V shed 1 base and J 7 bases; nucleotides not matched to a gene: 6. The CDR3 DNA is TGTGCCAGCTCACCACAGACAGGGACGCTTGGCTACACCTTC. Translating gives CASSPQTGTLGYTF.

The genes are TRBV5-4 and TRBJ1-1; D not resolved. CDR1 is SGHNT, CDR2 YYREEE, per germline (reference sequence). This CDR3 comprises 16 residues. The V end was cut by 0 bases, the J end by 6 bases, with 18 bases between. The CDR3 is CASSLVPGAGAAEAFF. DNA of the CDR3: TGTGCCAGCAGCTTGGTCCCCGGAGCGGGTGCTGCTGAAGCTTTCTTT.

The chain employs TRBV10-2 and TRBJ2-1; 12 nucleotides match TRBD1. V lost 4 bases to trimming and J lost 6 bases; unmatched junction nucleotides: 4. The germline gives CDR1 WSHSY, CDR2 SAAADI. This CDR3 is 15 amino acids long. The CDR3 sequence is CASSGGQGAFNEQFF. The CDR3 nucleotides are TGCGCCAGCAGTGGGGGACAGGGGGCCTTCAATGAGCAGTTCTTC.

The V gene is TRBV6-5, the J gene TRBJ1-2; TRBD1 might be the D (6 bases). The V gene's germline CDR1 is MNHEY and CDR2 SVGAGI. CDR3 length: 14 residues. V dropped 4 bases and J dropped 7 bases, with 16 bases sitting between them. CDR3 in amino acids: CASSSRGRRSGYTF. For the CDR3, the DNA is TGTGCCAGCAGTTCCAGGGGACGGAGATCTGGCTACACCTTC.

The genes are TRBV5-4 and TRBJ1-1; the match to TRBD1 covers 12 bases. The V and J ends lost 4 bases and 2 bases, in that order; junction bases with no gene match: 6. Germline CDR1 reads SGHNT; CDR2 reads YYREEE (reference sequence). This CDR3 region has 16 residues. The chain's CDR3 is CASSKGTGGTNTEAFF. The CDR3 coding sequence is TGTGCCAGCAGCAAAGGGACAGGGGGCACTAACACTGAAGCTTTCTTT. Complete variable domain (other parts from reference TRBV5-4 and TRBJ1-1): ETGVTQSPTHLIKTRGQQVTLRCSSQSGHNTVSWYQQALGQGPQFIFQYYREEENGRGNFPPRFSGLQFPNYSSELNVNALELDDSALYLCASSKGTGGTNTEAFFGQGTRLTVV.

This chain connects TRBV29-1 to TRBJ1-2; 7 bases map to TRBD1. Germline V lookup: CDR1 SQVTM, CDR2 ANQGSEA. CDR3 length equals 12 residues. The trim removed 8 bases at V and 8 bases at J, leaving 11 bases unmatched. The CDR3 here is CSSKRQGPGYTF. The CDR3 nucleotides read TGCAGCTCCAAGCGACAGGGCCCGGGCTACACCTTC. Full variable domain (missing parts from reference TRBV29-1 and TRBJ1-2): SAVISQKPSRDICQRGTSLTIQCQVDSQVTMMFWYRQQPGQSLTLIATANQGSEATYESGFVIDKFPISRPNLTFSTLTVSNMSPEDSSIYLCSSKRQGPGYTFGSGTRLTVV.

The V gene is TRBV6-1, the J gene TRBJ1-2, with 9 positions matching TRBD1. The germline CDR1 and CDR2 sequences are MNHNS and SASEGT. V dropped 1 base and J dropped 4; count of bases not matched to a gene: 4. The CDR3 spans 15 residues. CDR3 loop: CASSEGTGAFYGYTF. As DNA, the CDR3 is TGTGCCAGCAGTGAAGGGACAGGGGCATTCTATGGCTACACCTTC.

The chain has TRBV16 and TRBJ1-2; TRBD1 is a possible D gene (6 bases). V was cut by 0 bases and J by 0 bases, with 14 bases left in between. Per the germline V gene, CDR1 is KGHSY and CDR2 is FQNENV. There are 17 residues in the CDR3. CDR3 bases: TGTGCCAGCAGCCAATCGGCGCAGGGGAAAGCTAACTATGGCTACACCTTC. Translation gives CASSQSAQGKANYGYTF.

The chain recombines TRBV9 with TRBJ2-1, with TRBD2 as a possible D gene (5 bases). V lost 4 bases and J lost 4, with 15 bases in between. The CDR3 is made up of 15 amino acids. Looked up from germline, CDR1 is SGDLS and CDR2 is YYNGEE. The CDR3 DNA reads TGTGCCAGCAGCCCCGGGGTACCGGGGTACAATGAGCAGTTCTTC. It encodes CASSPGVPGYNEQFF.

The J gene is TRBJ2-3, the V gene TRBV7-3; D remains unclear. Per germline, CDR1 SGHTA and CDR2 FQGTGA. Trimming left V 2 bases short and J 0 bases short, with 12 bases between. The CDR3 length is 16 residues. The CDR3 DNA follows: TGTGCCAGCAGCTTACTTCCGATGGCTAGCACAGATACGCAGTATTTT. Translation gives CASSLLPMASTDTQYF.

The rearrangement links TRBV9 to TRBJ2-2; possible D gene TRBD1, 5 bases. Looked up from germline, CDR1 is SGDLS and CDR2 is YYNGEE. This CDR3 comprises 14 residues. Trimming stripped 2 bases from V and 8 bases from J, with 13 bases between. For the CDR3, the DNA is TGTGCCAGCAGCGTTACAGGTCCACCGGGGGAGCTGTTTTTT. It yields the protein CASSVTGPPGELFF.

The chain employs TRBV3-1 (or the pseudogene TRBV3-2) and TRBJ2-7, with 13 bases aligning to TRBD2. The CDR3 is made up of 17 amino acids. Germline values: CDR1 LGHDT, CDR2 YNNKEL (reference sequence). With 4 bases clipped from V and 5 bases from J, the junction kept 11 bases outside the gene matches. The CDR3 region is CASSLGLAGFMGNEQYF. For the CDR3, the DNA is TGTGCCAGCAGCCTGGGACTAGCGGGGTTCATGGGAAACGAGCAGTACTTC.

The chain has TRBV5-1 and TRBJ2-2, with TRBD2 identical over 11 bases. Losses at the gene ends were 4 bases for V and 2 bases for J; bases not matched to a gene: 4. The length of the CDR3 is 16 residues. Germline assignment: CDR1 SGHRS and CDR2 YFSETQ. The CDR3 reads CASSLGTSGNTGELFF. For the CDR3, the DNA is TGCGCCAGCAGCCTGGGGACTAGCGGAAACACCGGGGAGCTGTTTTTT.

The chain uses TRBV9 and TRBJ2-5; 7 bases match TRBD2. Trimming took 3 bases from V and 2 from J; bases not matched to a gene: 10. Germline assignment: CDR1 SGDLS and CDR2 YYNGEE. CDR3 size: 16 residues. The CDR3 nucleotides read TGTGCCAGCAGCGCCGGGACTACCGTCTATCAAGAGACCCAGTACTTC. This translates into CASSAGTTVYQETQYF.